This TCR beta chain was sequenced during a study of identical twins. The study's findings and limits: Carriage of fewer insertions was seen in abundant cord blood beta clonotypes, whereas memory repertoires showed none. Twins shared out-of-frame alpha sequences with excess low generation probability.

TCRdb reprocessed the 5' RACE reads with MiXCR, giving one entry per CDR3 protein. The table shows some 320,000 distinct CDR3 sequences, with 9% to 15% occurring only once. Looked up from germline, CDR1 is MGHRA and CDR2 is YSYEKL. This CDR3 region has 13 residues. Trimming took 1 base from V and 10 from J, leaving 10 bases between them. At least ten counts were recorded for this clonotype. Its target is unknown. Separately, the same data were catalogued under a study of yellow fever vaccine responses in identical twins.

The TCR was taken from a woman younger than 35 in good health. V is TRBV4-1 and J is TRBJ2-2, with D unclear. Sequenced: CD8+ T cells sorted from blood. The CDR3 protein is CASSQVMVMELFF. CDR3 in DNA: TGCGCCAGCAGCCAAGTTATGGTGATGGAGCTGTTTTTT.